The 17 T cell receptor beta chains below all came from one sample that was sequenced in a study of blood T cell repertoires in COVID-19. This table comes from immunoSEQ multiplex PCR, and its TCRdb copy is limited to in-frame clones, with some not included. This table has approximately 74,000 clones, roughly 79% appearing once. Sequencing used peripheral blood. The receptors derive from a man between 60 and 75 years old with acute or convalescent COVID-19.

J is TRBJ2-5 and V is TRBV30; TRBD2 aligns across 11 bases. V was pared by 4 bases and J by 4 bases, with 17 bases of the junction left unmatched. Germline CDR1 is GTSNPN and CDR2 is SVGIG (reference sequence). The length of the CDR3 is 18 residues. CDR3 region: CAWMQQSRLAGLAETQYF. Written as DNA, the CDR3 is TGTGCCTGGATGCAACAATCTCGACTAGCGGGGTTAGCAGAGACCCAGTACTTC.

V gene TRBV7-2 combines with J gene TRBJ2-3; a possible D gene is TRBD1 (6 bases). V lost 1 base, J lost 1 base, and 12 bases lay in between. Germline CDR1 is SGHTA and CDR2 is FQGNSA. The CDR3 has 16 amino acids. In DNA, the CDR3 is TGTGCCAGCAGCTTAGGACTGGCAGGGGGCACAGATACGCAGTATTTT. Residues: CASSLGLAGGTDTQYF. The full variable domain, completed using reference TRBV7-2 and TRBJ2-3, is GAGVSQSPSNKVTEKGKDVELRCDPISGHTALYWYRQSLGQGLEFLIYFQGNSAPDKSGLPSDRFSAERTGGSVSTLTIQRTQQEDSAVYLCASSLGLAGGTDTQYFGPGTRLTVL.

This chain joins TRBV12-5 and TRBJ2-2; possibly TRBD1 for D (5 bases). V lost 6 bases and J lost 2, with 10 bases in between. This CDR3 spans 14 amino acids. The V gene's germline CDR1 is LGHNT and CDR2 FRNRAP. This CDR3 is CASGSGANTGELFF. The CDR3 DNA is TGTGCTAGTGGGAGTGGGGCCAACACCGGGGAGCTGTTTTTT.

This clone was seen a few times. This sequence joins TRBV5-4 and TRBJ1-2; 11 bases align to TRBD1. The V segment lost 4 bases and the J segment 4 bases; nucleotides outside the gene matches: 6. Germline values: CDR1 SGHNT, CDR2 YYREEE (reference sequence). The CDR3 runs to 15 residues. Here the CDR3 reads CASSAGQGVGYGYTF. DNA for the CDR3: TGTGCCAGCAGCGCGGGACAGGGGGTGGGCTATGGCTACACCTTC.

V and J are TRBV29-1 and TRBJ2-7; TRBD1 might be the D (6 bases). Trimming left V 1 base short and J 6 bases short, with 10 bases between. The CDR3 contains 12 residues. CDR1 is SQVTM and CDR2 is ANQGSEA in the germline V gene. The CDR3 DNA reads as TGCAGCGTTGAAGCCAGGGGTTTCGAGCAGTACTTC. It specifies CSVEARGFEQYF.

This clone has only a few counts. The rearrangement joins TRBV19 to TRBJ1-1; D is perhaps TRBD1 (6 bases). The CDR3 sequence is 14 residues long. Germline V lookup: CDR1 LNHDA, CDR2 SQIVND (reference sequence). Between the trimmed V and J ends, which lost 7 bases and 1 base, there was a span of 13 bases. The CDR3 coding sequence is TGTGCCAGTACTCACAGGGTGGCGAACACTGAAGCTTTCTTT. Translation gives CASTHRVANTEAFF.

The chain joins TRBV5-1 to TRBJ2-6, with D perhaps matching TRBD2 (5 bases). V gave up 2 bases and J gave up 3 bases, with 9 bases separating them. The CDR3 has 15 residues. CDR1 and CDR2 (germline): SGHRS, YFSETQ. The CDR3 coding sequence is TGCGCCAGCAGCTTCGAGGGTTTTGGGGCCAACGTCCTGACTTTC. Translating it yields CASSFEGFGANVLTF.

By sample share, this clone is medium-sized. The V gene is TRBV7-9, the J gene TRBJ2-1, with D possibly matching TRBD1 (6 bases). V shed 7 bases and J shed 1 base, with 20 bases lying between them. Germline assignment: CDR1 SEHNR and CDR2 FQNEAQ (reference sequence). This CDR3 comprises 17 residues. As DNA, the CDR3 is TGTGCCAGCACTATCCCCGAGCAGGGGCGGTCCTACAATGAGCAGTTCTTC. It translates to CASTIPEQGRSYNEQFF.

The rearrangement joins TRBV7-9 to TRBJ2-3; 7 bases map to TRBD1. Germline V gene sequence: CDR1 SEHNR, CDR2 FQNEAQ (reference sequence). The V gene end was trimmed by 5 bases and the J gene end by 7 bases; junction bases not matched to a gene: 9. The CDR3 is 14 amino acids. The CDR3 spells CASSPYSGQNTQYF. DNA of the CDR3: TGTGCCAGCAGCCCATACTCGGGACAGAATACGCAGTATTTT.

V usage is TRBV7-9 and J usage is TRBJ1-2; 7 nucleotides match TRBD1. The germline V gene encodes CDR1 SEHNR and CDR2 FQNEAQ (reference sequence). Germline trimming cut 7 bases from V and 8 bases from J; bases unmatched to any gene: 16. The CDR3 runs 15 residues. Here the CDR3 DNA reads TGTGCCAGCAACCCGAACCTGGACAGGCCCCACGGCTACACCTTC. The encoded protein is CASNPNLDRPHGYTF.

The V call is TRBV11-2, the J call TRBJ1-5; the D is unclear. CDR3 length: 15 residues. The germline V gene has CDR1 SGHAT and CDR2 FQNNGV. V shed 1 base and J shed 6 bases, with 13 bases lying between them. The chain's CDR3 is CASSLGAGRTQPQHF. The DNA of the CDR3 is TGTGCCAGCAGCTTAGGTGCGGGTCGGACTCAGCCCCAGCATTTT.

J is TRBJ2-5 and V is TRBV7-9; the D gene is possibly TRBD2 (6 bases). The length of the CDR3 is 13 residues. Germline V gene data show CDR1 as SEHNR and CDR2 as FQNEAQ (reference sequence). V shed 3 bases and J shed 5 bases, with 10 bases lying between them. CDR3 coding DNA: TGTGCCAGCAGCTTTGTGGGAGGCGAGACCCAGTACTTC. It codes for CASSFVGGETQYF.

This chain connects TRBV5-4 to TRBJ1-6; D remains unclear. The CDR3 loop spans 13 amino acids. Trimming pared 2 bases from V and 8 bases from J, leaving 8 bases between. Germline CDR1 is SGHNT and CDR2 is YYREEE (reference sequence). The CDR3 coding sequence is TGTGCCAGCAGCTTCGTGGGAGATTCACCCCTCCACTTT. The encoded protein is CASSFVGDSPLHF. Based on the CDR3 plus reference TRBV5-4 and TRBJ1-6, the full variable domain is ETGVTQSPTHLIKTRGQQVTLRCSSQSGHNTVSWYQQALGQGPQFIFQYYREEENGRGNFPPRFSGLQFPNYSSELNVNALELDDSALYLCASSFVGDSPLHFGNGTRLTVT.

The CDR3 spells CASSLRPTGTDTQYF. CDR3 sequence (DNA): TGTGCCAGCAGTCTCCGCCCTACTGGCACAGATACGCAGTATTTT. The chain employs TRBV6-2 or TRBV6-3 and TRBJ2-3; no clear D. V lost 5 bases, J lost 1 base, and 13 bases lay in between. Germline V CDR1 and CDR2: MNHEY, SVGEGT. CDR3 length: 15 residues.

The V call is TRBV19, the J call TRBJ2-7; possible D gene TRBD2, 5 bases. This CDR3 is built from 14 residues. The V and J ends lost 1 base and 1 base respectively, with 8 bases between them. Germline CDR1 is LNHDA and CDR2 is SQIVND (reference sequence). CDR3 sequence reads: CASSIGRLSYEQYF. The CDR3 DNA reads TGTGCCAGTAGTATAGGGAGGCTATCCTACGAGCAGTACTTC.

The rearrangement joins TRBV6-5 to TRBJ1-5, with 9 bases matching TRBD1. This CDR3 contains 15 residues. V was clipped by 8 bases and J by 6 bases; unmatched bases: 11. Germline CDR1 MNHEY, CDR2 SVGAGI. CDR3 loop: CASGRRGQGFQPQHF. Written as DNA, the CDR3 is TGTGCCAGCGGGCGGCGGGGACAGGGTTTTCAGCCCCAGCATTTT.

The V gene is TRBV24-1, the J gene TRBJ1-2; D not certain. There are 14 residues in the CDR3. The germline V gene has CDR1 KGHDR and CDR2 SFDVKD. With 4 bases removed from V and 2 bases from J, the gap between germline ends came to 10 bases. This chain's CDR3 is CATSEGSGNYGYTF. The CDR3 DNA sequence: TGTGCCACCAGTGAGGGTTCAGGCAACTATGGCTACACCTTC.